The 19 T cell receptor beta chains below all came from one sample that was sequenced in a study of T cells in Graves' hyperthyroidism and ophthalmopathy. Researchers took RNA transcripts and amplified the TCR beta CDR3 regions from them. Initially, a first-round RT-PCR of the TCR CDR3 employed the HTBI primer set. MiXCR, run by TCRdb on the multiplex PCR reads, gives a single entry per CDR3 protein. The table lists roughly 560,000 distinct CDR3 sequences, approximately 15% of them singletons. Sequencing input: blood. These receptor sequences come from a woman in her thirties or forties with Graves' ophthalmopathy.

This clonotype was detected a few times. The J gene is TRBJ1-5, the V gene TRBV19, with no clear D. The V gene's germline CDR1 is LNHDA and CDR2 SQIVND (reference sequence). The CDR3 is 13 residues long. The V and J ends lost 7 bases and 5 bases respectively, with 12 bases between them. The chain's CDR3 is CASTEDWDQPQHF. CDR3 coding DNA: TGTGCCAGTACGGAGGACTGGGATCAGCCCCAGCATTTT.

The rearrangement joins TRBV28 to TRBJ2-4; 10 positions match TRBD2. This CDR3 contains 19 residues. Looked up from germline, CDR1 is MDHEN and CDR2 is SYDVKM. V lost 4 bases and J lost 3; bases outside the gene matches: 15. This CDR3 reads CASSSGLAGVQWGKNIQYF. Here the CDR3 DNA reads TGTGCCAGCAGTTCCGGCCTAGCGGGAGTGCAATGGGGCAAAAACATTCAGTACTTC.

This clonotype has at least ten counts. The rearrangement uses TRBV20-1 and TRBJ2-7; TRBD2 is a possible D gene (5 bases). V lost 0 bases and J 2 bases, leaving 17 bases between the germline ends. The CDR3 has 16 amino acids. The germline V gene has CDR1 DFQATT and CDR2 SNEGSKA (reference sequence). CDR3 protein: CSARDQAAFPPYEQYF. CDR3 nucleotide sequence: TGCAGTGCTAGAGATCAAGCGGCCTTCCCCCCCTACGAGCAGTACTTC.

This clonotype was seen ten or more times. CDR3 nucleotides: TGTGCCAGCAGCAGAGAGGCGATCGCTGAAGCTTTCTTT. It is translated as CASSREAIAEAFF. J is TRBJ1-1 and V is TRBV6-5; D not resolved. In germline, CDR1 is MNHEY, CDR2 SVGAGI. The CDR3 covers 13 residues. V was pared by 6 bases and J by 6 bases, with 14 bases between.

This clonotype has just a few counts. V and J are TRBV4-3 and TRBJ2-2; D is ambiguous. V was clipped by 0 bases and J by 4 bases, with 6 bases between them. In germline, CDR1 is LGHNA, CDR2 YSLEER. The CDR3 has 14 amino acids. The CDR3 nucleotides are TGCGCCAGCAGCCAAGATTCGAGCACCGGGGAGCTGTTTTTT. This encodes CASSQDSSTGELFF.

This clonotype has at least ten counts. The genes are TRBV6-7 and TRBJ2-5; no firm D call. TRBV6-7 is annotated as an ORF whose role is uncertain. There are 13 residues in the CDR3. The V and J ends lost 10 bases and 4 bases respectively, with 16 bases between them. The CDR3 is CAIRHPWGETQYF. The CDR3 DNA follows: TGTGCCATCCGACACCCCTGGGGAGAGACCCAGTACTTC.

This clonotype was counted ten times or more. CDR3: CASSESTGDSRRPQHF. In nucleotides, the CDR3 is TGTGCCAGCAGTGAATCCACCGGGGACAGCCGCCGGCCCCAGCATTTT. The chain has TRBV6-1 and TRBJ1-5; 7 nucleotides agree with TRBD1. This CDR3 has 16 residues. Trimming removed 2 bases from V and 9 bases from J; junction bases left unmatched: 13. Germline V lookup: CDR1 MNHNS, CDR2 SASEGT.

This clonotype was seen more than once but under ten times. The V and J genes are TRBV4-3 and TRBJ1-2; TRBD1 aligns across 11 bases. The ends lost 3 bases at V and 6 bases at J; junction bases unmatched: 6. Germline V lookup: CDR1 LGHNA, CDR2 YSLEER. The CDR3 totals 15 residues. CDR3 residues: CASSHLGQGAHGYTF. In nucleotides, the CDR3 is TGCGCCAGCAGCCACCTAGGACAGGGGGCCCATGGCTACACCTTC.

Turning to this clonotype: A much larger clonotype is one base distant, so this may be a read error. Here the CDR3 reads CASSRDEGRGRAVF. Here the CDR3 DNA reads TGTGCCAGTAGTCGGGACGAAGGACGTGGGAGAGCCGTCTTT. The gene calls are TRBV19 and TRBJ1-1; weak D call: TRBD1 (5 bases). CDR1 is LNHDA and CDR2 is SQIVND in the germline V gene (reference sequence). The CDR3 is 14 amino acids.

V gene TRBV7-8 combines with J gene TRBJ2-7; a possible D gene is TRBD2 (6 bases). Germline V CDR1 and CDR2: SGHVS, FQNEAQ. The CDR3 runs to 15 residues. V lost 5 bases to trimming and J lost 4 bases, with 18 bases between them. Here the CDR3 reads CASSLPPAGPYEQYF. The CDR3 DNA reads as TGTGCCAGCAGCCTCCCCCCGGCGGGGCCTTACGAGCAGTACTTC.

This clonotype was seen many times. The chain carries TRBV6-2 or TRBV6-3 and TRBJ2-7; TRBD2 might be the D (6 bases). CDR3 length equals 13 residues. The germline V gene encodes CDR1 MNHEY and CDR2 SVGEGT. Trimming cost V 11 bases and J 0 bases, with 14 bases left between them. CDR3 sequence: CASGGEISYEQYF. In DNA form, the CDR3 reads TGTGCCTCCGGCGGGGAAATCTCCTACGAGCAGTACTTC.

This clonotype came up many times. The chain combines TRBV6-1 with TRBJ1-1; D is unresolved. This CDR3 comprises 13 residues. CDR1 is MNHNS and CDR2 is SASEGT in the germline V gene. The V gene lost 6 bases and the J gene lost 10 bases, with 18 bases spanning the gap. CDR3 in amino acids: CASSPGEGLRAFF. The CDR3 nucleotides read TGTGCCAGCAGCCCGGGTGAGGGTCTAAGAGCTTTCTTT.

This clonotype was counted many times. The gene calls are TRBV30 and TRBJ1-1; 9 nucleotides align to TRBD1. The J segment lost 1 base and the V segment lost 5 bases, leaving 2 bases of the junction unmatched. CDR1 and CDR2 (germline): GTSNPN, SVGIG (reference sequence). This CDR3 region has 13 residues. CDR3 nucleotides: TGTGCCTGGGGGACAGGGACGAACACTGAAGCTTTCTTT. The encoded protein is CAWGTGTNTEAFF.

The rearrangement links TRBV29-1 to TRBJ2-2; no firm D call. Per germline, CDR1 SQVTM and CDR2 ANQGSEA. The CDR3 consists of 15 residues. V lost 7 bases and J lost 0, with 15 bases in between. The CDR3 loop reads CSALVEAANTGELFF. CDR3 nucleotides: TGCAGCGCCTTGGTAGAGGCGGCGAACACCGGGGAGCTGTTTTTT.

The chain carries TRBV7-6 and TRBJ1-2; no clear D gene. The germline V gene has CDR1 SGHVS and CDR2 FNYEAQ. V was cut by 5 bases and J by 2 bases, with 9 bases left in between. The length of the CDR3 is 13 residues. The DNA of the CDR3 is TGTGCCAGCAGCCCAAACAGAAACTATGGCTACACCTTC. As protein: CASSPNRNYGYTF.

This clonotype occurred a few times. The chain carries TRBV27 and TRBJ2-6, with D possibly TRBD2 on 6 matching bases. Germline V lookup: CDR1 MNHEY, CDR2 SMNVEV (reference sequence). Trimming stripped 2 bases from V and 4 bases from J, with 12 bases between. This CDR3 comprises 16 residues. This CDR3 is CASSLVGGRGANVLTF. The DNA of the CDR3 is TGTGCCAGCAGTTTAGTCGGGGGACGAGGGGCCAACGTCCTGACTTTC.

The count of this clonotype is one. The gene calls are TRBV6-2 or TRBV6-3 and TRBJ2-2; D perhaps matches TRBD2 (5 bases). The CDR3 is 17 amino acids. The V end lost 5 bases, the J end lost 1 base, and 17 bases lay between the germline ends. In germline, CDR1 is MNHEY, CDR2 SVGEGT. The CDR3 DNA follows: TGTGCCAGCAGTCCCCTCATACAGCGGAAGAACACCGGGGAGCTGTTTTTT. Translation gives CASSPLIQRKNTGELFF.

This clonotype was observed at least ten times. The CDR3, as DNA: TGTGCCAGCAGCTTACAACAGGCGAGCTACGAGCAGTACTTC. Translating it yields CASSLQQASYEQYF. The chain uses TRBV13 and TRBJ2-7; TRBD1 might be the D (5 bases). CDR3 length: 14 amino acids. CDR1 is PRHDT and CDR2 is FYEKMQ in the germline V gene (reference sequence). V was trimmed by 2 bases and J by 3 bases, leaving 11 bases between them.

This clonotype was found many times. This chain uses TRBV5-1 with TRBJ2-3; D is perhaps TRBD2 (5 bases). The CDR3 length is 15 residues. Deletions cut 3 bases from V and 5 bases from J, with 16 bases between. Germline loops: CDR1 SGHRS, CDR2 YFSETQ. The CDR3 nucleotides read TGCGCCAGCAGCTACCGCCTTGAGCGGAAAGATACGCAGTATTTT. It encodes CASSYRLERKDTQYF.